These 17 T cell receptor beta chains originate from one sample sequenced in a study of blood T cell repertoires in COVID-19. This table comes from immunoSEQ multiplex PCR, and its TCRdb copy is limited to in-frame clones, with some not included. The repertoire has about 210,000 clones, around four fifths of them found once; the top ten carry less than 3%. Sequenced sample: peripheral blood. These receptors came from a middle-aged man with active or convalescent COVID-19.

This chain links TRBV4-2 with TRBJ2-2; 10 bases are a match to TRBD2. V shed 0 bases and J 0 bases; nucleotides not matched to a gene: 4. Germline V gives CDR1 LGHNA, CDR2 YNFKEQ. The CDR3 sequence is 18 residues long. The CDR3 DNA follows: TGTGCCAGCAGCCAAGAGCCAACTAGCGGGGCGAACACCGGGGAGCTGTTTTTT. Amino acids: CASSQEPTSGANTGELFF.

The chain combines TRBV9 with TRBJ2-3; D gene unclear. V lost 4 bases and J 4 bases, leaving 13 bases between the germline ends. The CDR3 spans 14 residues. Looked up from germline, CDR1 is SGDLS and CDR2 is YYNGEE. The CDR3 here is CASSLGIKPDTQYF. CDR3 in DNA: TGTGCCAGCAGCCTAGGCATTAAGCCAGATACGCAGTATTTT.

There are a few counts of this clone. This sequence joins TRBV3-1 (or the pseudogene TRBV3-2) and TRBJ1-2, with 10 positions matching TRBD1. The CDR3 spans 16 residues. Germline CDR1 is LGHDT and CDR2 is YNNKEL (reference sequence). J was trimmed by 6 bases and V by 0 bases; bases with no gene match: 7. The CDR3 nucleotides read TGTGCCAGCAGCCAAGATCCTGGGACAGGGGAGAATGGCTACACCTTC. Translation gives CASSQDPGTGENGYTF.

This clone was counted a few times. J is TRBJ2-1 and V is TRBV30; 12 positions agree with TRBD2. The V segment lost 2 bases and the J segment 7 bases; nucleotides outside the gene matches: 6. There are 15 residues in the CDR3. CDR1 GTSNPN and CDR2 SVGIG come from the germline V gene (reference sequence). CDR3 sequence (DNA): TGTGCCTGGAGTCCTAGGACTAGCGGGAATAATGAGCAGTTCTTC. Protein product: CAWSPRTSGNNEQFF.

The rearrangement links TRBV27 to TRBJ2-7; the D gene is possibly TRBD2 (5 bases). V lost 5 bases and J 0 bases, leaving 14 bases between the germline ends. The CDR3 length is 15 residues. Germline-derived CDR1 and CDR2 are MNHEY and SMNVEV (reference sequence). The CDR3 here is CASSRTPISSYEQYF. The DNA for the CDR3 is TGTGCCAGCAGTCGGACTCCGATCAGCTCCTACGAGCAGTACTTC.

The chain joins TRBV10-2 to TRBJ1-2, with 10 bases that match TRBD1. CDR3 length equals 14 residues. V was pared by 0 bases and J by 8 bases, with 3 bases of the junction left unmatched. CDR1 WSHSY and CDR2 SAAADI come from the germline V gene. CDR3 loop: CASSESTGGYGYTF. The CDR3 DNA reads TGCGCCAGCAGTGAGTCGACAGGGGGCTACGGCTACACCTTC.

This clone has more than one count but fewer than ten. V and J are TRBV7-9 and TRBJ1-1, with D unresolved. CDR1 is SEHNR and CDR2 is FQNEAQ in the germline V gene (reference sequence). The CDR3 loop spans 14 amino acids. Trimming removed 3 bases from V and 5 bases from J, with 13 bases in between. CDR3 nucleotides: TGTGCCAGCAGCTTCGGGTCGAGGTGGACTGAAGCTTTCTTT. It specifies CASSFGSRWTEAFF.

The rearrangement joins TRBV19 to TRBJ1-4; 7 positions match TRBD1. V lost 4 bases to trimming and J lost 0 bases; unmatched junction nucleotides: 5. The germline CDR1 and CDR2 sequences are LNHDA and SQIVND (reference sequence). The CDR3 consists of 16 residues. The CDR3 protein is CASSRSGTATNEKLFF. DNA of the CDR3: TGTGCCAGTAGTAGGTCCGGGACAGCAACTAATGAAAAACTGTTTTTT.

This chain links TRBV6-5 with TRBJ1-5; possibly TRBD1 for D (6 bases). The V gene lost 4 bases and the J gene lost 6 bases, with 16 bases spanning the gap. There are 15 residues in the CDR3. Germline V gene lookup returns CDR1 MNHEY and CDR2 SVGAGI. The CDR3 DNA follows: TGTGCCAGCAGTTTAAGGACAGACGAGCGTCAGCCCCAGCATTTT. Its protein product is CASSLRTDERQPQHF.

The chain couples TRBV18 to TRBJ1-1; tentative D call: TRBD1 (5 bases). The V end lost 1 base, the J end lost 4 bases, and 7 bases lay between the germline ends. This CDR3 region has 13 residues. Germline V gene data show CDR1 as KGHSH and CDR2 as LQKENI. CDR3: CASSPRRVTEAFF. The CDR3 region has the DNA TGTGCCAGCTCACCACGCAGGGTCACTGAAGCTTTCTTT.

This chain links TRBV15 with TRBJ1-6, with D possibly TRBD1 on 6 matching bases. The CDR3 runs to 17 residues. V lost 1 base and J lost 7, with 17 bases in between. The germline V gene encodes CDR1 LNHNV and CDR2 YYDKDF (reference sequence). The CDR3 DNA sequence: TGTGCCACCAGCAGAGGGGCACCAGGGGTGGGGAATTCACCCCTCCACTTT. This encodes CATSRGAPGVGNSPLHF.

The chain combines TRBV29-1 with TRBJ1-5; 7 nucleotides line up with TRBD1. The CDR3 is 13 residues long. V gave up 5 bases and J gave up 3 bases; unmatched junction bases: 4. Looked up from germline, CDR1 is SQVTM and CDR2 is ANQGSEA. The DNA for the CDR3 is TGCAGCGTTTGGACAGGTTCCAATCAGCCCCAGCATTTT. As protein: CSVWTGSNQPQHF.

The chain uses TRBV5-1 and TRBJ2-1; D remains unclear. V lost 4 bases and J lost 6, with 14 bases in between. CDR1 and CDR2 (germline): SGHRS, YFSETQ. This CDR3 is 14 amino acids long. CDR3 amino acids: CASSHDRSPNEQFF. In DNA, the CDR3 is TGCGCCAGCAGCCACGATCGGTCCCCCAATGAGCAGTTCTTC.

The genes are TRBV28 and TRBJ1-3; no clear D. V gave up 6 bases and J gave up 3 bases, with 12 bases separating them. Germline V CDR1 and CDR2: MDHEN, SYDVKM. This CDR3 comprises 14 residues. In DNA, the CDR3 is TGTGCCAGCAGCCCCCAGTACCTTGGAAACACCATATATTTT. It codes for CASSPQYLGNTIYF.

This clone was detected once. The chain joins TRBV28 to TRBJ2-1; TRBD2 matches 11 bases. With 3 bases clipped from V and 14 bases from J, the junction kept 6 bases outside the gene matches. There are 13 residues in the CDR3. CDR1 and CDR2 (germline): MDHEN, SYDVKM. As DNA, the CDR3 is TGTGCCAGCAGTTTGACCCTAGCGGGAGGAAAGTTCTTC. Translating it yields CASSLTLAGGKFF. Full variable domain (missing parts from reference TRBV28 and TRBJ2-1): DVKVTQSSRYLVKRTGEKVFLECVQDMDHENMFWYRQDPGLGLRLIYFSYDVKMKEKGDIPEGYSVSREKKERFSLILESASTNQTSMYLCASSLTLAGGKFFGPGTRLTVL.

This chain links TRBV27 with TRBJ2-1; tentatively, D is TRBD1 (6 bases). Germline V lookup: CDR1 MNHEY, CDR2 SMNVEV (reference sequence). The CDR3 is 17 amino acids. The germline V and J ends were trimmed by 1 base and 0 bases, with 13 bases remaining between them. This CDR3 reads CASSLWGQASSYNEQFF. The CDR3, as DNA: TGTGCCAGCAGTTTATGGGGGCAGGCTAGCTCCTACAATGAGCAGTTCTTC.

This chain joins TRBV6-6 and TRBJ2-1; perhaps TRBD2 as D (5 bases). From germline, CDR1 is MNHNY and CDR2 SVGAGI (reference sequence). This CDR3 has 14 residues. The ends were cut back, 8 bases at V and 7 bases at J, with 18 bases in the middle. This chain's CDR3 is CASALEGWRNEQFF. CDR3 bases: TGTGCCAGCGCCTTAGAGGGTTGGCGAAATGAGCAGTTCTTC.